One T cell receptor (beta chain) is described in this entry. As yet, its antigen is unknown. Approximately 90 million PBMCs were counted before genomic DNA extraction. Here immunoSEQ multiplex PCR was the method, and the copy in TCRdb shows in-frame clones only, minus some. The sample includes some 480,000 clones, around 80% of them seen just once. This sample was included in a study of shared clonotypes between healthy human individuals. Findings and caveats of the study: The genetic and exposure-history diversity represented was limited by few donors. It was only blood that was sampled, and tissue repertoires likely differ.

The sequencing sample was made of PBMCs. This TCR was recovered from a woman in her 40s in good health. Some clones in this sample may be carry-over from other donors' samples.

The chain's CDR3 is CASSGENYGYTF. The CDR3 DNA reads TGTGCCAGCAGTGGGGAAAACTATGGCTACACCTTC. The chain uses TRBV7-9 and TRBJ1-2; no reliable D call. The CDR3 sequence is 12 residues long. Trimming cost V 6 bases and J 2 bases, with 7 bases left between them. CDR1 is SEHNR and CDR2 is FQNEAQ in the germline V gene (reference sequence).